This TCR beta chain was obtained from a study of monozygotic twins with inflammatory bowel disease. Study observations and caveats: The authors could not tell different T cell subtypes apart. Variability may have been added to patient repertoires by differing immunosuppressive treatments.

Germline CDR1 DFQATT, CDR2 SNEGSKA (reference sequence). The CDR3 has 14 amino acids. From its re-call of the 5' RACE reads, TCRdb lists each CDR3 protein once, without DNA. There are around 450,000 distinct CDR3 sequences in the sample, with roughly 2.2% held by the top ten. Points on this clonotype: Its antigen remains unidentified.

Material: blood. This clonotype was obtained from a human donor with ulcerative colitis or Crohn's disease, or a healthy co-twin of an affected twin (not recorded which). V gene TRBV20-1 combines with J gene TRBJ2-7; the TCRdb call, TRBD2, lacks DNA for checking. CDR3 sequence reads: CSALGEGAKNEQYF.